This T cell receptor beta chain comes out of a study of CD8 T cells in ankylosing spondylitis. Study observations and caveats: For ankylosing spondylitis blood, a TCR beta motif of about eight highly homologous variants appeared characteristic.

This clonotype was seen a few times. Its specificity is not known. Molecular-barcoded quantitative 5'-RACE produced these TCR beta libraries. TCRdb itself ran the 5' RACE reads through MiXCR, one entry per CDR3 protein. The top ten clones hold over 13% of a sample with 160,000 or so distinct CDR3 sequences, around 8.9% of them seen once. From germline, CDR1 is SEHNR and CDR2 FQNEAQ (reference sequence). CDR3 length equals 14 residues. Trimming shortened V by 1 base and J by 6 bases, and 11 bases separated the two germline ends. Sequenced: blood, either unsorted or a sorted T cell fraction (not recorded which). The origin of this receptor is a female donor with ankylosing spondylitis or in good health (not recorded which). The V gene is TRBV7-9, the J gene TRBJ2-3, with D perhaps given as TRBD1 or TRBD2 (6 bases each). In nucleotides, the CDR3 is TGTGCCAGCAGCTTAGTCCCGGGGGCGGATACGCAGTATTTT. It encodes CASSLVPGADTQYF. Full variable domain (missing parts from reference TRBV7-9 and TRBJ2-3): DTGVSQNPRHKITKRGQNVTFRCDPISEHNRLYWYRQTLGQGPEFLTYFQNEAQLEKSRLLSDRFSAERPKGSFSTLEIQRTEQGDSAMYLCASSLVPGADTQYFGPGTRLTVL.